This T cell receptor (beta chain) was profiled in a study of T cells in Graves' hyperthyroidism and ophthalmopathy. Amplification targeted TCR beta CDR3 regions from RNA transcripts. The primer set for the first-round RT-PCR of the TCR CDR3 was HTBI. TCRdb used MiXCR to reprocess the multiplex PCR reads, holding one entry per CDR3 protein. The sample consists of some 570,000 distinct CDR3 sequences, over 12% of them appearing once. General study findings and limits: Blood shared most expanded thyroid clonotypes above 0.001.

The CDR3 contains 14 residues. CDR1 and CDR2 from the germline V gene are SEHNR and FQNEAQ (reference sequence). V was trimmed by 4 bases and J by 4 bases, leaving 13 bases between them. A remark on this clonotype: Its specificity is unknown.

The PBMCs had their origin in less than 13 ml of fresh peripheral blood. V and J are TRBV7-9 and TRBJ2-5; D is perhaps TRBD2 (5 bases). The clonotype was recovered from a woman aged 18-29 years with Graves' ophthalmopathy. The sample taken for sequencing was blood. CDR3 coding DNA: TGTGCCAGCAGCTCCACCTTAGGGAGAGAGACCCAGTACTTC. Amino acids: CASSSTLGRETQYF.